This T cell receptor beta chain was retrieved from a study of blood T cell repertoires in COVID-19. Study background: Samples taken during acute and convalescent COVID-19 were collected in the United States, Italy and Spain. T cells, B-cell-depleted T cells, or PBMCs supplied cDNA or gDNA.

This CDR3 spans 12 amino acids. V lost 2 bases to trimming and J lost 9 bases, with 8 bases between them. The germline CDR1 and CDR2 sequences are LGHDT and YNNKEL (reference sequence). Original handling: Quantification of nucleated cells was approximated via reference gene primer amplification. The assay was immunoSEQ multiplex PCR, and TCRdb's table has in-frame clones only and misses some. That table furnishes V, J and clone size, whereas the DNA furnished D and trimming. Of over 250,000 clones listed, around 86% were seen once; the top ten hold over 1.2%. What was sequenced was peripheral blood. The sequence derives from a woman between 40 and 55 years old who had recovered from COVID-19. The chain combines TRBV3-1 (or the pseudogene TRBV3-2) with TRBJ2-4; D remains unclear. CDR3 residues: CASSQSLSIQYF. The CDR3 DNA follows: TGTGCCAGCAGCCAATCCCTCAGCATTCAGTACTTC.